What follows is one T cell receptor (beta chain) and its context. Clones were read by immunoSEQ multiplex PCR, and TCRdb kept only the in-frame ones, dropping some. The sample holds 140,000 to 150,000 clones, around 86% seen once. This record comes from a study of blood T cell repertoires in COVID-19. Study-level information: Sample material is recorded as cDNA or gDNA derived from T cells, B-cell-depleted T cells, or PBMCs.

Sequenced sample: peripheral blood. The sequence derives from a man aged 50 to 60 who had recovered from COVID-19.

CDR3 nucleotide sequence: TGTGCCAGCAGCCCGGTAGCGGGGGCGGGGACCGGGGAGCTGTTTTTT. Translating gives CASSPVAGAGTGELFF. The chain couples TRBV11-3 to TRBJ2-2; 9 bases match TRBD2. Germline CDR1 and CDR2: SGHNT and YENEEA. CDR3 length equals 16 residues. Germline trimming cut 5 bases from V and 5 bases from J; bases unmatched to any gene: 9.